What follows is one T cell receptor beta chain and its context. Its antigen is as yet unknown. This specimen belongs to a study of CXCR3-negative and CXCR3-positive naive CD8 T cells. About the study: TRB reads totalled about 140 million, about 1.5 +/- 0.3 million per library. Study observations and caveats: Naive cells with CXCR3 showed TRB CDR3s that were more hydrophobic than those in CXCR3-negative naive cells. High diversity, comparable across both naive subsets, contrasted with much lower diversity in memory CD8+ cells.

The CDR3 consists of 16 residues. CDR1 is MDHEN and CDR2 is SYDVKM in the germline V gene. 5' RACE that incorporated UMI labels was used to prepare the TRB cDNA libraries. TCRdb re-called the 5' RACE reads, yielding one record per CDR3 amino acid sequence without DNA. Recorded for this sample: over 95,000 distinct CDR3 sequences. Material: naive CXCR3+ CD8+ T cells from blood. Subset described: CD45RO-CCR7+CD27+CD95- naive CD8+ T cells expressing CXCR3 (TNR3+). V usage is TRBV28 and J usage is TRBJ2-1; TCRdb selects TRBD1, and the lack of DNA leaves this call unchecked. The source is a human donor in good health. Some clones in this sample may be carry-over from other donors' samples. The chain's CDR3 is CASSLSVGVKGDEQFF.